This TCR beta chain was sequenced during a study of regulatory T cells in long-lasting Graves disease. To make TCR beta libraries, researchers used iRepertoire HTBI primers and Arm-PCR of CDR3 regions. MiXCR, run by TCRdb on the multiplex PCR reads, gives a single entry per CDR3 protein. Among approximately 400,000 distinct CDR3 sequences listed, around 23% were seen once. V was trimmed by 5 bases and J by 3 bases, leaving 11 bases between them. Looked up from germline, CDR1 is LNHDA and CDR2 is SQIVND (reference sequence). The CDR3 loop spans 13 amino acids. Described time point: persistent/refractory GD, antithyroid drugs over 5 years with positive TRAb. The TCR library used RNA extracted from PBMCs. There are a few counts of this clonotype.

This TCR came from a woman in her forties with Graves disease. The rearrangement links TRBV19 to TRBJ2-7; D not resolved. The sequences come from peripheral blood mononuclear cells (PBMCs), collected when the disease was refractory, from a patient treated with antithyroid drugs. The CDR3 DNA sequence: TGTGCCAGTAGTCAAAACCCATTCTACGAGCAGTACTTC. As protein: CASSQNPFYEQYF.